The next 19 T cell receptor beta chains were all read from a single sample in a study of blood T cell repertoires in COVID-19. Only in-frame clones appear in the TCRdb table, and some are missing; sequencing was by immunoSEQ multiplex PCR. The data show 250,000 to 400,000 clones, roughly 90% seen once. Sequencing was performed on PBMCs or T cells enriched from blood (not recorded which). These receptors came from a man in his sixties who had recovered from COVID-19.

The V call is TRBV28, the J call TRBJ2-1, with D perhaps TRBD1 (5 bases). CDR3 size: 15 residues. The ends were cut back, 3 bases at V and 7 bases at J, with 16 bases in the middle. Per the germline V gene, CDR1 is MDHEN and CDR2 is SYDVKM. The CDR3 nucleotides read TGTGCCAGCAGTTTGGTGGCTAGGGGAAGGAATGAGCAGTTCTTC. This codes for CASSLVARGRNEQFF.

This chain uses TRBV15 with TRBJ2-3; D might be TRBD2 (5 bases). The CDR3 is made up of 14 amino acids. The V gene lost 1 base and the J gene lost 6 bases, with 11 bases spanning the gap. Germline loops: CDR1 LNHNV, CDR2 YYDKDF (reference sequence). The CDR3 here is CATSRVGGGDTQYF. The CDR3 nucleotides are TGTGCCACCAGCAGAGTAGGCGGCGGGGATACGCAGTATTTT.

This chain links TRBV9 with TRBJ2-1; 7 bases line up with TRBD2. Germline-derived CDR1 and CDR2 are SGDLS and YYNGEE. The CDR3 length is 16 residues. V was pared by 3 bases and J by 9 bases, with 15 bases of the junction left unmatched. CDR3 in amino acids: CASSAPPETSIGEQFF. The CDR3 DNA follows: TGTGCCAGCAGCGCACCCCCCGAGACTAGCATCGGTGAGCAGTTCTTC.

V and J are TRBV18 and TRBJ1-2; 7 nucleotides match TRBD1. This CDR3 has 14 amino acids. V lost 6 bases and J lost 3; bases outside the gene matches: 7. From germline, CDR1 is KGHSH and CDR2 LQKENI. The CDR3 is CASSYGTGDYGYTF. CDR3 nucleotide sequence: TGTGCCAGCTCGTACGGTACAGGGGACTATGGCTACACCTTC.

The V gene is TRBV7-2, the J gene TRBJ2-5; D might be TRBD2 (5 bases). Trimming took off 1 base at V and 6 bases at J, with 9 bases between the two ends. Germline V gene lookup returns CDR1 SGHTA and CDR2 FQGNSA. The CDR3 length is 13 residues. CDR3 in amino acids: CASSLEGSKTQYF. The CDR3 bases are TGTGCCAGCAGCTTAGAAGGGAGCAAGACCCAGTACTTC.

The rearrangement links TRBV4-1 to TRBJ1-6; TRBD1 agrees at 8 bases. Per germline, CDR1 MGHRA and CDR2 YSYEKL. This CDR3 has 14 residues. J lost 7 bases, V lost 7 bases, and 6 bases had no gene match. Here the CDR3 DNA reads TGCGCCAGCAAGTCGGACAGGGTGAATTCACCCCTCCACTTT. This sequence encodes CASKSDRVNSPLHF.

The chain has TRBV19 and TRBJ1-4, with D unresolved. Germline CDR1 reads LNHDA; CDR2 reads SQIVND (reference sequence). The CDR3 extends over 15 amino acids. Trimming pared 3 bases from V and 5 bases from J, leaving 13 bases between. CDR3 DNA: TGTGCCAGTAGTATTATTCCGAGGGCGAATGAAAAACTGTTTTTT. This sequence encodes CASSIIPRANEKLFF.

This clone was seen a single time. The V gene is TRBV19, the J gene TRBJ2-3; weak D call: TRBD1 (6 bases). V was shortened by 9 bases and J by 2 bases, with 15 bases between the two germline ends. The CDR3 loop spans 14 amino acids. Germline V gene sequence: CDR1 LNHDA, CDR2 SQIVND (reference sequence). The CDR3 DNA follows: TGTGCCAGCCGTGGACAGTATCACACAGATACGCAGTATTTT. Amino acids: CASRGQYHTDTQYF.

In its sample, this clone was seen once. The chain employs TRBV28 and TRBJ1-5, with D unresolved. The V gene lost 6 bases and the J gene lost 3 bases, with 9 bases spanning the gap. The CDR3 has 13 amino acids. CDR1 is MDHEN and CDR2 is SYDVKM in the germline V gene. This chain's CDR3 is CASSRVYNQPQHF. DNA for the CDR3: TGTGCCAGCAGCCGGGTCTACAATCAGCCCCAGCATTTT.

The V call is TRBV5-1, the J call TRBJ2-7, with a weak D call TRBD1 (5 bases). Germline V gives CDR1 SGHRS, CDR2 YFSETQ. V was cut by 1 base and J by 1 base, with 18 bases left in between. The CDR3 has 17 amino acids. CDR3 loop: CASSLLLSQAFSYEQYF. The CDR3 DNA reads as TGCGCCAGCAGCTTGCTGCTGTCACAGGCGTTTTCCTACGAGCAGTACTTC.

The J gene is TRBJ2-7, the V gene TRBV7-2; 8 bases map to TRBD2. Germline V gives CDR1 SGHTA, CDR2 FQGNSA. J gave up 3 bases and V 3 bases, and 7 bases lay outside the gene matches. This CDR3 has 15 amino acids. The CDR3 coding sequence is TGTGCCAGCAGCTTCGTTAGCGGGACCAACTACGAGCAGTACTTC. It is translated as CASSFVSGTNYEQYF. The whole variable domain, remainder taken from reference TRBV7-2 and TRBJ2-7, is GAGVSQSPSNKVTEKGKDVELRCDPISGHTALYWYRQSLGQGLEFLIYFQGNSAPDKSGLPSDRFSAERTGGSVSTLTIQRTQQEDSAVYLCASSFVSGTNYEQYFGPGTRLTVT.

The rearrangement joins TRBV29-1 to TRBJ2-3, with TRBD2 matching 10 bases. V lost 4 bases and J lost 3; bases outside the gene matches: 7. Germline lookup yields CDR1 SQVTM and CDR2 ANQGSEA. The CDR3 is 15 residues long. CDR3 protein: CSVVPAGGPTDTQYF. CDR3 DNA sequence: TGCAGCGTTGTTCCAGCGGGAGGGCCAACAGATACGCAGTATTTT.

The gene calls are TRBV24-1 and TRBJ1-2, with 7 bases lining up with TRBD1. The germline gives CDR1 KGHDR, CDR2 SFDVKD. The J segment lost 5 bases and the V segment lost 3 bases, leaving 8 bases of the junction unmatched. The CDR3 has 15 amino acids. Here the CDR3 DNA reads TGTGCCACCAGTGATGACAGGGAAGGTTTATATGGCTACACCTTC. This translates into CATSDDREGLYGYTF.

The J gene is TRBJ2-1, the V gene TRBV30, with 10 positions matching TRBD2. V lost 3 bases and J lost 8; bases outside the gene matches: 7. The CDR3 runs 14 residues. Looked up from germline, CDR1 is GTSNPN and CDR2 is SVGIG (reference sequence). This chain's CDR3 is CAWRLAGVTDEQFF. In DNA form, the CDR3 reads TGTGCCTGGAGGCTAGCGGGAGTAACTGATGAGCAGTTCTTC.

The chain carries TRBV7-2 and TRBJ2-7; a possible D gene is TRBD2 (7 bases). Deletions cut 5 bases from V and 0 bases from J, with 11 bases between. Per the germline V gene, CDR1 is SGHTA and CDR2 is FQGNSA. CDR3 length: 14 residues. The CDR3 is CASSPRGPSYEQYF. The CDR3 bases are TGTGCCAGCAGCCCGCGGGGGCCCTCCTACGAGCAGTACTTC.

CDR3 protein: CASSYYDRADTQYF. In DNA, the CDR3 is TGTGCCAGCAGTTATTACGACAGGGCTGATACGCAGTATTTT. The genes are TRBV6-2 or TRBV6-3 and TRBJ2-3; 7 nucleotides agree with TRBD1. The CDR3 sequence is 14 residues long. V lost 3 bases to trimming and J lost 6 bases; unmatched junction nucleotides: 6. Germline CDR1 is MNHEY and CDR2 is SVGEGT.

This clone is a singleton in its sample. This chain links TRBV6-6 with TRBJ2-5, with 11 bases matching TRBD2. The CDR3 extends over 16 amino acids. CDR1 is MNHNY, CDR2 SVGAGI, per germline (reference sequence). Losses at the gene ends were 1 base for V and 1 base for J; bases not matched to a gene: 2. In DNA form, the CDR3 reads TGTGCCAGCAGTTACTTCGGGACTAGCGGCCAAGAGACCCAGTACTTC. It yields the protein CASSYFGTSGQETQYF.

The chain combines TRBV30 with TRBJ2-2; the D is unclear. Germline V CDR1 and CDR2: GTSNPN, SVGIG (reference sequence). The CDR3 extends over 13 amino acids. V was cut by 2 bases and J by 0 bases, with 4 bases left in between. CDR3 nucleotides: TGTGCCTGGAGTTACTCGAACACCGGGGAGCTGTTTTTT. Its protein is CAWSYSNTGELFF.

The sample holds one count of this clone. The sample has other DNA sequences that encode this CDR3 too. CDR3 sequence (DNA): TGTGCCAGTAGCCTTGACAGGGGCAATCAGCCCCAGCATTTT. The encoded protein is CASSLDRGNQPQHF. This chain uses TRBV19 with TRBJ1-5; 7 bases map to TRBD1. The CDR3 has 14 residues. In germline, CDR1 is LNHDA, CDR2 SQIVND (reference sequence). J lost 2 bases, V lost 6 bases, and 4 bases had no gene match.